The 29 T cell receptor beta chains in this list originate from one sample, sequenced in a study of neurological immune-mediated disorders (dated by TCRdb to the late 2010s). Libraries came from 5' RACE. The instrument was an Illumina HiSeq 2500. The raw public data were reprocessed by TCRdb itself: fastp quality trimming at Q25, MiXCR clonotype calling, in-frame beta chains only. Identical CDR3 protein sequences are pooled into one entry, listed with their most common genes and DNA. The sample yields approximately 100,000 distinct CDR3 sequences; roughly 3.2% were counted once. The ten largest clonotypes hold around 2.7% of the sample. The sample was PBMCs. The source is a woman in her 50s with multiple sclerosis.

The chain has TRBV7-8 and TRBJ1-5; 7 bases are shared with TRBD1. The CDR3 length is 17 residues. CDR1 and CDR2 from the germline V gene are SGHVS and FQNEAQ. V was pared by 3 bases and J by 0 bases, with 8 bases of the junction left unmatched. This chain's CDR3 is CASSFFGGTDSNQPQHF. DNA for the CDR3: TGTGCCAGCAGCTTCTTCGGAGGGACAGATAGCAATCAGCCCCAGCATTTT.

Many counts were recorded for this clonotype. The rearrangement joins TRBV20-1 to TRBJ2-2, with a tentative D call TRBD2 (6 bases). The CDR3 covers 16 residues. V lost 5 bases, J lost 1 base, and 17 bases lay in between. The V gene's germline CDR1 is DFQATT and CDR2 SNEGSKA (reference sequence). As DNA, the CDR3 is TGCAGTGCTCCCCTGGCGGGGCGAAAGAACACCGGGGAGCTGTTTTTT. Protein product: CSAPLAGRKNTGELFF.

V usage is TRBV25-1 and J usage is TRBJ2-4; D remains ambiguous. V lost 10 bases and J 0 bases, leaving 10 bases between the germline ends. Germline V gene data show CDR1 as MGHDK and CDR2 as SYGVNS. The CDR3 sequence is 13 residues long. In DNA, the CDR3 is TGTGCCACTTCACAGCTAGCCAAAAACATTCAGTACTTC. This gives the protein CATSQLAKNIQYF.

In this sample, this clonotype turned up many times. The rearrangement uses TRBV20-1 and TRBJ2-5, with D maybe TRBD1 (6 bases). Deletions cut 5 bases from V and 4 bases from J, with 20 bases between. The CDR3 spans 15 residues. The germline gives CDR1 DFQATT, CDR2 SNEGSKA (reference sequence). The CDR3 region is CSAYSPTGIRETQYF. The CDR3 DNA reads as TGCAGTGCTTACTCCCCCACAGGGATTCGAGAGACCCAGTACTTC.

In this sample, this clonotype turned up many times. The chain uses TRBV5-6 and TRBJ2-1; possibly TRBD1 for D (5 bases). The CDR3 is 11 amino acids. Germline values: CDR1 SGHDT, CDR2 YYEEEE. The V and J ends lost 0 bases and 12 bases respectively, with 7 bases between them. CDR3 protein: CASSLGQGQFF. In nucleotides, the CDR3 is TGTGCCAGCAGCTTGGGGCAGGGGCAGTTCTTC.

This clonotype was counted many times. The chain has TRBV3-1 and TRBJ2-3; no firm D call. This CDR3 is built from 15 residues. Trimming pared 5 bases from V and 5 bases from J, leaving 17 bases between. From germline, CDR1 is LGHDT and CDR2 YNNKEL (reference sequence). The DNA for the CDR3 is TGTGCCAGCAGCTTTCGACGCGCCCGGCGAGATACGCAGTATTTT. The encoded protein is CASSFRRARRDTQYF.

There are many counts of this clonotype. V is TRBV7-2 and J is TRBJ2-3; 8 bases are a match to TRBD2. The V gene's germline CDR1 is SGHTA and CDR2 FQGNSA. The ends lost 5 bases at V and 4 bases at J; junction bases unmatched: 11. The CDR3 totals 16 residues. In DNA, the CDR3 is TGTGCCAGCAGCCATCTCTTTGGGACTAGACCAGATACGCAGTATTTT. This gives the protein CASSHLFGTRPDTQYF.

Comment on this clonotype: A single base separates this from a much larger clone, so it may be a read error. The J gene is TRBJ1-5, the V gene TRBV4-1, with 8 bases identical to TRBD1. Germline assignment: CDR1 MGHRA and CDR2 YSYEKL. The CDR3 sequence is 16 residues long. CDR3 in amino acids: CASSHRAGGVDQPRHF. CDR3 nucleotides: TGCGCCAGCAGCCACAGGGCAGGGGGCGTCGATCAGCCCCGGCATTTT.

This clonotype was recorded many times. The CDR3 nucleotides are TGTGCCAGCAGCGGAACGGGGTTGAGACAGACGGTACCCCTCCACTTT. It encodes CASSGTGLRQTVPLHF. The rearrangement links TRBV7-9 to TRBJ1-6; a possible D gene is TRBD1 (5 bases). The CDR3 loop spans 16 amino acids. Germline V gene data show CDR1 as SEHNR and CDR2 as FQNEAQ (reference sequence). V lost 5 bases and J lost 12, with 23 bases in between.

This clonotype was detected many times. The gene calls are TRBV5-5 and TRBJ2-2; D ambiguous. CDR1 and CDR2 from the germline V gene are SGHKS and YYEKEE (reference sequence). V was cut by 0 bases and J by 3 bases, with 3 bases left in between. The CDR3 covers 13 residues. The CDR3 DNA reads as TGTGCCAGCAGCTTGGGGGACACCGGGGAGCTGTTTTTT. This translates into CASSLGDTGELFF.

There are many counts of this clonotype. The CDR3 DNA sequence: TGCAGCGTTCAGTTGACAGCCGGGGAGCTGTTTTTT. It translates to CSVQLTAGELFF. The rearrangement uses TRBV29-1 and TRBJ2-2; perhaps TRBD1 as D (5 bases). The ends were cut back, 5 bases at V and 6 bases at J, with 10 bases in the middle. Germline V gene lookup returns CDR1 SQVTM and CDR2 ANQGSEA. CDR3 length equals 12 residues.

About this clonotype itself: A much larger clone lies one base from this, so it may be a read error. The rearrangement uses TRBV5-1 and TRBJ2-7; D perhaps matches TRBD2 (5 bases). CDR1 and CDR2 from the germline V gene are SGHRS and YFSETQ. The CDR3 loop spans 16 amino acids. The CDR3 DNA reads TGCGCCAGCAGCTTTGAGTCGGGAAAGGGCTCCCACGAGCAGTACTTC. Protein sequence: CASSFESGKGSHEQYF. The full variable domain, rest sourced from reference TRBV5-1 and TRBJ2-7, is KAGVTQTPRYLIKTRGQQVTLSCSPISGHRSVSWYQQTPGQGLQFLFEYFSETQRNKGNFPGRFSGRQFSNSRSEMNVSTLELGDSALYLCASSFESGKGSHEQYFGPGTRLTVT.

This clonotype was recorded at least ten times. The chain joins TRBV25-1 to TRBJ1-2; D remains unclear. CDR1 MGHDK and CDR2 SYGVNS come from the germline V gene. CDR3 size: 11 residues. V shed 2 bases and J shed 7 bases, with 5 bases lying between them. The CDR3 nucleotides are TGTGCCAGCAGTGAACGGGCTGGCTACACCTTC. Translated, it gives CASSERAGYTF.

This clonotype was counted many times. This chain joins TRBV6-5 and TRBJ1-2, with D tentatively TRBD1 (5 bases). The V gene lost 4 bases and the J gene lost 4 bases, with 16 bases spanning the gap. The CDR3 extends over 15 amino acids. Germline loops: CDR1 MNHEY, CDR2 SVGAGI. The DNA for the CDR3 is TGTGCCAGCAGTTCCTCCTCGGGGGGAGGCTATGGCTACACCTTC. The encoded protein is CASSSSSGGGYGYTF.

The table lists this clonotype with many counts. J is TRBJ1-5 and V is TRBV20-1, with D unresolved. V shed 4 bases and J shed 0 bases, with 7 bases lying between them. The CDR3 extends over 13 amino acids. Germline CDR1 reads DFQATT; CDR2 reads SNEGSKA (reference sequence). The CDR3 spells CSAKRDSNQPQHF. The CDR3 DNA follows: TGCAGTGCTAAAAGGGATAGCAATCAGCCCCAGCATTTT.

This clonotype has only a few counts. A much bigger clone sits one base away, suggesting this may be a read error. V gene TRBV20-1 combines with J gene TRBJ1-3; TRBD1 is a possible D gene (5 bases). CDR3 length equals 13 residues. From germline, CDR1 is DFQATT and CDR2 SNEGSKA (reference sequence). CDR3 residues: CSASGGAGKTIYF. DNA for the CDR3: TGCAGTGCTAGTGGCGGGGCCGGAAAAACCATATATTTT.

In this sample, this clonotype turned up many times. V is TRBV4-3 and J is TRBJ2-3; unclear D gene. Germline-derived CDR1 and CDR2 are LGHNA and YSLEER. The CDR3 sequence is 13 residues long. The ends were cut back, 5 bases at V and 2 bases at J, with 8 bases in the middle. The CDR3 bases are TGCGCCAGCAGCGATTTATTCACAGATACGCAGTATTTT. Protein product: CASSDLFTDTQYF.

This clonotype was picked up many times. The chain has TRBV20-1 and TRBJ2-3; D gene unclear. This CDR3 contains 14 residues. Germline V gene sequence: CDR1 DFQATT, CDR2 SNEGSKA (reference sequence). Trimming shortened V by 3 bases and J by 0 bases, and 10 bases separated the two germline ends. The CDR3, as DNA: TGCAGTGCTAGTAGGAGCACTAGCACAGATACGCAGTATTTT. Its protein is CSASRSTSTDTQYF.

The table lists this clonotype with many counts. This chain uses TRBV7-2 with TRBJ2-7; D gene ambiguous. The CDR3 totals 13 residues. Between the trimmed V and J ends, which lost 5 bases and 3 bases, there was a span of 11 bases. Germline V lookup: CDR1 SGHTA, CDR2 FQGNSA. DNA for the CDR3: TGTGCCAGCAGCATTAGCCACCTCTACGAGCAGTACTTC. As protein: CASSISHLYEQYF.

This clonotype was counted at least ten times. The chain uses TRBV28 and TRBJ2-7; no clear D gene. CDR1 and CDR2 from the germline V gene are MDHEN and SYDVKM. This CDR3 spans 12 amino acids. Trimming pared 8 bases from V and 2 bases from J, leaving 10 bases between. CDR3 amino acids: CASSPAPYEQYF. In DNA form, the CDR3 reads TGTGCCAGCTCTCCAGCACCCTACGAGCAGTACTTC.

There are many counts of this clonotype. The rearrangement uses TRBV12-3 or TRBV12-4 and TRBJ2-3; D possibly corresponds to TRBD1 (6 bases). Trimming stripped 2 bases from V and 4 bases from J, with 10 bases between. The CDR3 extends over 14 amino acids. The CDR3 nucleotides are TGTGCCAGCAGTTTAAGCAGGGGTGCAGATACGCAGTATTTT. This translates into CASSLSRGADTQYF.

In this sample, this clonotype turned up many times. The chain joins TRBV7-6 to TRBJ2-7, with TRBD1 matching over 10 bases. The CDR3 runs to 17 residues. Trimming took 5 bases from V and 2 from J; bases not matched to a gene: 12. Germline V CDR1 and CDR2: SGHVS, FNYEAQ. CDR3 DNA sequence: TGTGCCAGCAGCATTCCCGCGGGACAGGGGCATACCTACGAGCAGTACTTC. Amino acids: CASSIPAGQGHTYEQYF. Based on the CDR3 plus reference TRBV7-6 and TRBJ2-7, the full variable domain is GAGVSQSPRYKVTKRGQDVALRCDPISGHVSLYWYRQALGQGPEFLTYFNYEAQQDKSGLPNDRFSAERPEGSISTLTIQRTEQRDSAMYRCASSIPAGQGHTYEQYFGPGTRLTVT.

In this sample, this clonotype turned up many times. The rearrangement uses TRBV4-1 and TRBJ2-3, with TRBD2 matching 10 bases. Germline CDR1 MGHRA, CDR2 YSYEKL. This CDR3 spans 16 amino acids. Trimming cost V 2 bases and J 6 bases; bases outside gene matches: 8. The CDR3, as DNA: TGCGCCAGCAGCCAAACACTAGCGGGACGGGTGGATACGCAGTATTTT. Translation gives CASSQTLAGRVDTQYF.

This clonotype was seen many times. The rearrangement joins TRBV5-1 to TRBJ1-4; D perhaps matches TRBD1 (5 bases). Trimming shortened V by 0 bases and J by 8 bases, and 14 bases separated the two germline ends. CDR1 is SGHRS, CDR2 YFSETQ, per germline. The CDR3 is 15 amino acids. The DNA of the CDR3 is TGCGCCAGCAGCTTGGGGACTGAGTGGGACGAAAAACTGTTTTTT. It encodes CASSLGTEWDEKLFF.

This clonotype was picked up many times. This chain connects TRBV7-2 to TRBJ2-1; 9 bases agree with TRBD2. Trimming removed 7 bases from V and 12 bases from J; junction bases left unmatched: 13. The CDR3 runs 14 residues. The germline V gene has CDR1 SGHTA and CDR2 FQGNSA. CDR3 DNA: TGTGCCAGCAAGGTGGCGGGGGGGCCGATATGGCAGTTCTTC. Translated: CASKVAGGPIWQFF.

This chain joins TRBV7-2 and TRBJ2-5, with no clear D. CDR1 is SGHTA and CDR2 is FQGNSA in the germline V gene. Deletions cut 5 bases from V and 0 bases from J, with 13 bases between. This CDR3 is 15 amino acids long. The CDR3 spells CASSPHWRHQETQYF. The CDR3 nucleotides are TGTGCCAGCAGCCCCCATTGGCGGCACCAAGAGACCCAGTACTTC.

The table lists this clonotype with many counts. The V and J genes are TRBV12-3 or TRBV12-4 and TRBJ1-1; D remains ambiguous. The CDR3 consists of 11 residues. The V end lost 3 bases, the J end lost 4 bases, and 3 bases lay between the germline ends. CDR3 DNA sequence: TGTGCCAGCAGTTTTGGCACTGAAGCTTTCTTT. Translated: CASSFGTEAFF.

This clonotype has ten or more counts. This rearrangement joins TRBV6-1 to TRBJ2-1; D might be TRBD1 or TRBD2, each matching 5 bases. The length of the CDR3 is 11 residues. The V and J ends lost 6 bases and 15 bases respectively, with 15 bases between them. The germline V gene encodes CDR1 MNHNS and CDR2 SASEGT. The DNA for the CDR3 is TGTGCCAGCAGCACCGGGACGAGTAGGTTCTTC. Protein product: CASSTGTSRFF.

This clonotype has a count of ten or more. The chain combines TRBV7-9 with TRBJ1-4, with no clear D. The CDR3 has 15 residues. Germline CDR1 is SEHNR and CDR2 is FQNEAQ (reference sequence). The V and J ends lost 1 base and 2 bases respectively, with 8 bases between them. The CDR3 protein is CASSLVGGTNEKLFF. CDR3 DNA sequence: TGTGCCAGCAGCTTAGTGGGAGGGACTAATGAAAAACTGTTTTTT.